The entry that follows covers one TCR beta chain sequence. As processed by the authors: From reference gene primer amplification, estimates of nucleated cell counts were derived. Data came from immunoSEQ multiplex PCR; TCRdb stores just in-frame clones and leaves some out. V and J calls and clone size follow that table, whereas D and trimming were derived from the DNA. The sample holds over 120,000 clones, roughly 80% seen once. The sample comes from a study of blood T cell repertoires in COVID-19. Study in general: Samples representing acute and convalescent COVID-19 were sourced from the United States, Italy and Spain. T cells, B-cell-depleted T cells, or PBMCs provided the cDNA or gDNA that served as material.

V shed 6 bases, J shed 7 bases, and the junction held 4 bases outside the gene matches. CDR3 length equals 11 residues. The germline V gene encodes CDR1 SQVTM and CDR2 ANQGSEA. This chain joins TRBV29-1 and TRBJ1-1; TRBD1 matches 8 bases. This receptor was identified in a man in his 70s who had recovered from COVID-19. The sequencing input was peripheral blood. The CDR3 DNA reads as TGCAGCGTAGGACAGGGTTTTGAAGCTTTCTTT. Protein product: CSVGQGFEAFF.